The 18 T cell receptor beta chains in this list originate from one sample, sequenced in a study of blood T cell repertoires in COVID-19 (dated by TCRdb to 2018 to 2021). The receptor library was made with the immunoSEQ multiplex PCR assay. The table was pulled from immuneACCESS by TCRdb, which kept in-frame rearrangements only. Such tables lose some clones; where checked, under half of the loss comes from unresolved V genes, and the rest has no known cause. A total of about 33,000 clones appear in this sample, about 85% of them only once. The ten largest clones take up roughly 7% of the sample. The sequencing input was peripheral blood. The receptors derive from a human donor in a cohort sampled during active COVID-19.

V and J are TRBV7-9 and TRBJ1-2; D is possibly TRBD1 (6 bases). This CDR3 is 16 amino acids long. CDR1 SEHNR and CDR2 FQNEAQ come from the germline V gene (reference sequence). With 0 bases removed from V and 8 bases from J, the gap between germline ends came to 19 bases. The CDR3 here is CASSLASAGEPGGYTF. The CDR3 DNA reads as TGTGCCAGCAGCTTAGCCTCGGCAGGGGAGCCTGGCGGCTACACCTTC.

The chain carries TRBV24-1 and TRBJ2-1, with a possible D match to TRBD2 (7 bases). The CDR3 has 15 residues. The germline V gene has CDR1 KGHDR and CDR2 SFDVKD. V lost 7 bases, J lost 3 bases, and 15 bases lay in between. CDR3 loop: CATRGASGDYNEQFF. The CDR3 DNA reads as TGTGCCACCAGGGGGGCTAGCGGAGACTACAATGAGCAGTTCTTC.

This chain's CDR3 is CASSEATGVSYGYTF. CDR3 coding DNA: TGTGCCAGCAGTGAAGCGACAGGGGTGTCCTATGGCTACACCTTC. The V gene is TRBV6-1, the J gene TRBJ1-2; 8 positions agree with TRBD1. The length of the CDR3 is 15 residues. Germline V gene sequence: CDR1 MNHNS, CDR2 SASEGT. The ends lost 0 bases at V and 4 bases at J; junction bases unmatched: 4.

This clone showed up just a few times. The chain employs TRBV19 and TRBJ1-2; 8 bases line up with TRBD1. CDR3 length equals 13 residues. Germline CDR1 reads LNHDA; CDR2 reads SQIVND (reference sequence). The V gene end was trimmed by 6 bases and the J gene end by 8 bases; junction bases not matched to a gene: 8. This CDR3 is CASSPPGQGGYTF. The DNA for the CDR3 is TGTGCCAGTAGCCCCCCCGGACAGGGCGGCTACACCTTC. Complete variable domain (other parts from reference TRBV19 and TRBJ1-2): DGGITQSPKYLFRKEGQNVTLSCEQNLNHDAMYWYRQDPGQGLRLIYYSQIVNDFQKGDIAEGYSVSREKKESFPLTVTSAQKNPTAFYLCASSPPGQGGYTFGSGTRLTVV.

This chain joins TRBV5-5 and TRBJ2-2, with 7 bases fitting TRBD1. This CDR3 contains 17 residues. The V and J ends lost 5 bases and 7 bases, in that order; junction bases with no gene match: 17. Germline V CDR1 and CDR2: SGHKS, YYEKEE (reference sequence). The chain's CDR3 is CASSSPARTGRSGELFF. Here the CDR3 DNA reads TGTGCCAGCAGTTCCCCGGCAAGGACAGGAAGAAGCGGGGAGCTGTTTTTT.

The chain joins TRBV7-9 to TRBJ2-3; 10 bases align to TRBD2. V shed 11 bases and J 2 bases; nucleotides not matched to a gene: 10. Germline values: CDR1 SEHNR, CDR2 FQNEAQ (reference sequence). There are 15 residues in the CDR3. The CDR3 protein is CAWDWTSGYTDTQYF. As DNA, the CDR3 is TGTGCCTGGGACTGGACTAGCGGTTACACAGATACGCAGTATTTT.

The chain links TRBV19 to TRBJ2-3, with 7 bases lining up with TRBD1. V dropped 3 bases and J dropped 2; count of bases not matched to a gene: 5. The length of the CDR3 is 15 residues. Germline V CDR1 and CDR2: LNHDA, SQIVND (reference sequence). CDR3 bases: TGTGCCAGTAGTATCCAGGGGACAGCCACAGATACGCAGTATTTT. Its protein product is CASSIQGTATDTQYF.

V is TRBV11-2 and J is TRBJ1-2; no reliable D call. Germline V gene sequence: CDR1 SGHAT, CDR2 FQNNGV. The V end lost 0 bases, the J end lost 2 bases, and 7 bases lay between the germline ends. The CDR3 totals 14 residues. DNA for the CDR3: TGTGCCAGCAGCTTAGATGGGGAGAACTATGGCTACACCTTC. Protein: CASSLDGENYGYTF.

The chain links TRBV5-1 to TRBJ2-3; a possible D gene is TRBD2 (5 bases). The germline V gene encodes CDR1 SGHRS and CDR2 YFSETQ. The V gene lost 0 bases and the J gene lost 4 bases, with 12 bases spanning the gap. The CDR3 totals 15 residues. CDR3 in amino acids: CASSLAVAQADTQYF. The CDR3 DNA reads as TGCGCCAGCAGCTTGGCGGTAGCGCAGGCAGATACGCAGTATTTT. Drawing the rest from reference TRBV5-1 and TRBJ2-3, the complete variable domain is KAGVTQTPRYLIKTRGQQVTLSCSPISGHRSVSWYQQTPGQGLQFLFEYFSETQRNKGNFPGRFSGRQFSNSRSEMNVSTLELGDSALYLCASSLAVAQADTQYFGPGTRLTVL.

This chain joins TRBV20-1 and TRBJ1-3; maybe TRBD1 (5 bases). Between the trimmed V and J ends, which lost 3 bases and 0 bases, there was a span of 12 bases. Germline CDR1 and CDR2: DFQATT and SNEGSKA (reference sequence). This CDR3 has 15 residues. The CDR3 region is CSASGTRDSGNTIYF. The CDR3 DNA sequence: TGCAGTGCTAGTGGGACCAGGGACTCTGGAAACACCATATATTTT.

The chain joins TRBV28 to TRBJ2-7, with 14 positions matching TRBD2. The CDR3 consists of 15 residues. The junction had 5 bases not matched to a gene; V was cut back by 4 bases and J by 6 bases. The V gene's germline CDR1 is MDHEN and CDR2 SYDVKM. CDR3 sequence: CASSSTSGRGSEQYF. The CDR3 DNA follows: TGTGCCAGCAGTTCGACTAGCGGGAGGGGCTCCGAGCAGTACTTC.

CDR3 coding DNA: TGTGCCAGCAGCCAAGATAGGAGACTAGCGGTAACCGGGGAGCTGTTTTTT. Translating gives CASSQDRRLAVTGELFF. The V call is TRBV14, the J call TRBJ2-2; 9 positions agree with TRBD2. With V trimmed by 0 bases and J by 5 bases, 7 bases remained unmatched. The CDR3 is 17 residues long. The germline V gene has CDR1 SGHDN and CDR2 FVKESK.

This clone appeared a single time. The CDR3 sequence is CASSPPGQGAYGYTF. CDR3 nucleotide sequence: TGTGCCAGCAGCCCCCCGGGACAGGGGGCGTATGGCTACACCTTC. The chain links TRBV7-9 to TRBJ1-2; TRBD1 matches 12 bases. V was pared by 5 bases and J by 5 bases, with 6 bases of the junction left unmatched. In germline, CDR1 is SEHNR, CDR2 FQNEAQ (reference sequence). The CDR3 runs to 15 residues.

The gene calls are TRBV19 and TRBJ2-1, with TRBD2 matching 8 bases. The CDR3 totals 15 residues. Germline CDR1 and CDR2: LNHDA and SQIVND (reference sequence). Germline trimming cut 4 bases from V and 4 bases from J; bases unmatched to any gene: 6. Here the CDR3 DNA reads TGTGCCAGTAGTACGGGCGGGGGGCAATACAATGAGCAGTTCTTC. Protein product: CASSTGGGQYNEQFF.

CDR3 nucleotide sequence: TGTGCCAGCAGCTTAGCAGGGGGGGGGTCCTACAATGAGCAGTTCTTC. This encodes CASSLAGGGSYNEQFF. J is TRBJ2-1 and V is TRBV7-2, with a tentative D call TRBD2 (7 bases). The CDR3 runs 16 residues. From germline, CDR1 is SGHTA and CDR2 FQGNSA. Trimming left V 0 bases short and J 1 base short, with 10 bases between.

Here the CDR3 DNA reads TGTGCCAGCAGCTTATCCGGGACTAGCTTTGGAGATGAGCAGTTCTTC. Translation gives CASSLSGTSFGDEQFF. The chain is built from TRBV7-3 and TRBJ2-1; 9 nucleotides agree with TRBD2. This CDR3 has 16 residues. The V and J ends lost 2 bases and 8 bases, in that order; junction bases with no gene match: 10. Germline-derived CDR1 and CDR2 are SGHTA and FQGTGA.

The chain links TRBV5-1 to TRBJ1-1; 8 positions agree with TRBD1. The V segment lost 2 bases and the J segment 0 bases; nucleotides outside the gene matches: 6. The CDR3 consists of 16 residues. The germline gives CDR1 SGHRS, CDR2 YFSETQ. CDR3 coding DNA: TGCGCCAGCAGCTTAGGACAGGGACTCATGAACACTGAAGCTTTCTTT. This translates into CASSLGQGLMNTEAFF.

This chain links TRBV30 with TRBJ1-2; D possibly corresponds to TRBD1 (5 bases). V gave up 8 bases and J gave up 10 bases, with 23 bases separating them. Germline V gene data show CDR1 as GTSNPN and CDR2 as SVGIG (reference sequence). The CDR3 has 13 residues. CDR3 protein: CAGFGGTGLVYTF. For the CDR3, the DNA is TGTGCCGGGTTCGGGGGTACTGGTTTAGTCTACACCTTC.